A selection of T cell receptor beta chains follows, all from one sample in a study of PD-L1 blockade in urothelial cancer. The repertoire was sequenced with immunoSEQ multiplex PCR; TCRdb's copy has only in-frame clones and lacks some. The repertoire includes about 29,000 clones, around nine tenths of them detected once, and 1.5% to 2% sits in the top ten. The input for sequencing was PBMCs, taken around atezolizumab (anti-PD-L1) treatment. These receptors originate from a man in his fifties or sixties with urothelial cancer. Both conserved end residues are part of each CDR3. The order of the fields is clone size, V gene, J gene, D gene, CDR3 DNA, CDR3 protein. D genes are given only for firm matches. Clone size appears in some rows only: once, few, many, or a class for an expanded clone.

size: .; V: TRBV29-1; J: TRBJ1-3; D: TRBD1; DNA: TGCAGCGGGCGGGACAGGGCTAAAAAGGACACCATATATTTT; CDR3: CSGRDRAKKDTIYF
size: .; V: TRBV9; J: TRBJ2-7; D: TRBD2; DNA: TGTGCCAGCAGCCCCCGACTAGCGGGAGCCGTGTACGAGCAGTACTTC; CDR3: CASSPRLAGAVYEQYF
size: .; V: TRBV21-1; J: TRBJ2-1; D: .; DNA: TGTGCCAGGACTAGCGGGGTGATCAATGAGCAGTTCTTC; CDR3: CARTSGVINEQFF
size: once; V: TRBV12-5; J: TRBJ2-3; D: TRBD2; DNA: TGTGCTAGTGCCTCCGTAGGGACTAGCGGGCGAGATACGCAGTATTTT; CDR3: CASASVGTSGRDTQYF
size: .; V: TRBV5-1; J: TRBJ1-1; D: .; DNA: TGCGCCAGCAGCTTGGGGAGGGAGAACACTGAAGCTTTCTTT; CDR3: CASSLGRENTEAFF
size: few; V: TRBV11-3; J: TRBJ2-7; D: .; DNA: TGTGCCAGCAGCCCCACGACTTCCCACGAGCAGTACTTC; CDR3: CASSPTTSHEQYF
size: .; V: TRBV4-3; J: TRBJ2-5; D: TRBD2; DNA: TGCGCCAGCAGCCAAGATTGGACTAGCGGGAGTGGGAGGGAGACCCAGTACTTC; CDR3: CASSQDWTSGSGRETQYF
size: .; V: TRBV6-6; J: TRBJ2-7; D: .; DNA: TGTGCCAGCAGTTACGGCCAGGGAAGAGCTGGGCAGTACTTC; CDR3: CASSYGQGRAGQYF
size: .; V: TRBV5-1; J: TRBJ2-7; D: TRBD2; DNA: TGCGCCAGCAGCTTGACGGGACTATCCTACGAGCAGTACTTC; CDR3: CASSLTGLSYEQYF
size: once; V: TRBV11-2; J: TRBJ2-5; D: TRBD1; DNA: TGTGCCAGCAGCTTACATAACAGGGGAGAGACCCAGTACTTC; CDR3: CASSLHNRGETQYF
size: few; V: TRBV19; J: TRBJ1-1; D: .; DNA: TGTGCCAGTAGTTTTTCTGCCGGGGACACTGAAGCTTTCTTT; CDR3: CASSFSAGDTEAFF
size: once; V: TRBV7-6; J: TRBJ2-5; D: TRBD2; DNA: TGTGCCAGCAGCTTAGGACTAGCGGGGGGCCTCCAAGAGACCCAGTACTTC; CDR3: CASSLGLAGGLQETQYF
size: .; V: TRBV7-3; J: TRBJ1-2; D: .; DNA: TGTGCCAGCAGCCCTCAAGGAGGACGTAACTATGGCTACACCTTC; CDR3: CASSPQGGRNYGYTF
size: .; V: TRBV19; J: TRBJ1-6; D: TRBD1; DNA: TGTGCCAGTAGAAGACAGGGGGCAGAGTCACCCCTCCACTTT; CDR3: CASRRQGAESPLHF
size: .; V: TRBV11-2; J: TRBJ2-7; D: TRBD1; DNA: TGTGCCAGCAGCTTTAGGGACAGAGACTACGAGCAGTACTTC; CDR3: CASSFRDRDYEQYF
size: .; V: TRBV9; J: TRBJ2-1; D: .; DNA: TGTGCCAGCAGCGTATATAGTGGCAATGAGCAGTTCTTC; CDR3: CASSVYSGNEQFF
size: once; V: TRBV4-1; J: TRBJ1-4; D: .; DNA: TGCGCCAGCAGCCAAGTAGAAGGGGCTATTAATGAAAAACTGTTTTTT; CDR3: CASSQVEGAINEKLFF
size: .; V: TRBV7-7; J: TRBJ2-1; D: .; DNA: TGTGCCAGCAGCTTAGAAGCATCCCGGAGCTCCTACAATGAGCAGTTCTTC; CDR3: CASSLEASRSSYNEQFF
size: .; V: TRBV28; J: TRBJ2-7; D: .; DNA: TGTGCCAGCAGTTTTCCGGACTCCACCTACGAGCAGTACTTC; CDR3: CASSFPDSTYEQYF
size: .; V: TRBV6-6; J: TRBJ1-1; D: .; DNA: TGTGCCAGCAGTTACTCCGGGGGGTTAGGCACTGAAGCTTTCTTT; CDR3: CASSYSGGLGTEAFF
size: .; V: TRBV28; J: TRBJ2-1; D: TRBD2; DNA: TGTGCCAGCAGTTTACCCAGACTAGCCTCCGGGGATGAGCAGTTCTTC; CDR3: CASSLPRLASGDEQFF
size: .; V: TRBV19; J: TRBJ2-5; D: TRBD2; DNA: TGTGCCAGTAGTCTCTCCCGGGGGGGGGAGACCCAGTACTTC; CDR3: CASSLSRGGETQYF
size: .; V: TRBV4-1; J: TRBJ1-5; D: TRBD1; DNA: TGCGCCAGCAGCCAACCTAGACAGGGGGCTTTATCCCTGCCATGCAATCAGCCCCAGCATTTT; CDR3: CASSQPRQGALSLPCNQPQHF
size: .; V: TRBV6-4; J: TRBJ2-1; D: TRBD2; DNA: TGTGCCAGCGCGGGCAGTGGGACTAGCGGGAGGAGCGAGCAGTTCTTC; CDR3: CASAGSGTSGRSEQFF
size: once; V: TRBV7-6; J: TRBJ2-7; D: .; DNA: TGTGCCAGCAGCCGTATCACGGGCAGGGGGGACTACGAGCAGTACTTC; CDR3: CASSRITGRGDYEQYF
size: .; V: TRBV5-3; J: TRBJ2-2; D: .; DNA: TGTGCCAGAAGCTTGAGACCGACGGGGGCCGGGGAGCTGTTTTTT; CDR3: CARSLRPTGAGELFF
size: .; V: TRBV29-1; J: TRBJ2-7; D: TRBD2; DNA: TGCAGCGTCGGGACTAGCAGCTACGAGCAGTACTTC; CDR3: CSVGTSSYEQYF
size: .; V: TRBV5-1; J: TRBJ2-3; D: TRBD2; DNA: TGCGCCAGCAGTACTAGCGGGGTCTCATCCACAGATACGCAGTATTTT; CDR3: CASSTSGVSSTDTQYF
size: .; V: TRBV4-3; J: TRBJ2-3; D: TRBD1; DNA: TGCGCCAGCAGCCAATCGACAGGGGGAGGCGTTACAGATACGCAGTATTTT; CDR3: CASSQSTGGGVTDTQYF
size: .; V: TRBV6-5; J: TRBJ1-6; D: TRBD1; DNA: TGTGCCAGCAGAGGCCCCACAGGGGGAGGCTCACCCCTCCACTTT; CDR3: CASRGPTGGGSPLHF
size: .; V: TRBV7-6; J: TRBJ2-7; D: .; DNA: TGTGCCAGCAGCTTAGCGGACACCTACGAGCAGTACTTC; CDR3: CASSLADTYEQYF
size: .; V: TRBV18; J: TRBJ2-1; D: TRBD2; DNA: TGTGCCAGCTCACCAAAATGGCGCCCTAGCGGGAGGGATTACAATGAGCAGTTCTTC; CDR3: CASSPKWRPSGRDYNEQFF
size: once; V: TRBV6-6; J: TRBJ2-2; D: TRBD1; DNA: TGTGCCAGCAACGACAGGGGCCACCGAAACACCGGGGAGCTGTTTTTT; CDR3: CASNDRGHRNTGELFF
size: .; V: TRBV14; J: TRBJ1-1; D: .; DNA: TGTGCCAGCAGCCAAGATATGGGGGGGCAAAGAGCTTTCTTT; CDR3: CASSQDMGGQRAFF
size: .; V: TRBV18; J: TRBJ2-7; D: .; DNA: TGTGCCAGCTCTCACTCCTACGAGCAGTACTTC; CDR3: CASSHSYEQYF
size: .; V: TRBV28; J: TRBJ2-7; D: .; DNA: TGTGCCAGCAGCCCGTCCCGGACAGTTTCCTACGAGCAGTACTTC; CDR3: CASSPSRTVSYEQYF
size: .; V: TRBV30; J: TRBJ2-3; D: TRBD1; DNA: TGTGCCTGGATGCGGGACAGGAGCACAGATACGCAGTATTTT; CDR3: CAWMRDRSTDTQYF
size: once; V: TRBV29-1; J: TRBJ1-4; D: TRBD1; DNA: TGCAGCGTTCTCCGAGGGACAGGGAGCGAAAAACTGTTTTTT; CDR3: CSVLRGTGSEKLFF
size: few; V: TRBV7-2; J: TRBJ2-3; D: .; DNA: TGTGCCAGCAGCTCACAGACAGGCCGAGGAGATACGCAGTATTTT; CDR3: CASSSQTGRGDTQYF
size: .; V: TRBV27; J: TRBJ1-5; D: .; DNA: TGTGCCAGCAGTTTACCGGGGAACAATCAGCCCCAGCATTTT; CDR3: CASSLPGNNQPQHF
size: .; V: TRBV13; J: TRBJ1-5; D: TRBD1; DNA: TGTGCCAGCAGCTCCCGGCGACAGGGGGGTCAGCCCCAGCATTTT; CDR3: CASSSRRQGGQPQHF
size: .; V: TRBV21-1; J: TRBJ1-5; D: .; DNA: TGTGCCAGACCGGGAACGGGAAACAATCAGCCCCAGCATTTT; CDR3: CARPGTGNNQPQHF
size: .; V: TRBV15; J: TRBJ2-5; D: .; DNA: TGTGCCACCAGCAGAGGACAGGAGGTGGAGACCCAGTACTTC; CDR3: CATSRGQEVETQYF
size: .; V: TRBV27; J: TRBJ2-7; D: .; DNA: TGTGCCAGCAGTTTATCACGGGGGTCCTCCTACGAGCAGTACTTC; CDR3: CASSLSRGSSYEQYF
size: .; V: TRBV5-4; J: TRBJ2-3; D: .; DNA: TGTGCCAGCAGCCCCAGCGGAGAGGACACAGATACGCAGTATTTT; CDR3: CASSPSGEDTDTQYF
size: .; V: TRBV7-9; J: TRBJ2-5; D: .; DNA: TGTGCCAGCAGCCAATCTAGCCAAGAGACCCAGTACTTC; CDR3: CASSQSSQETQYF
size: .; V: TRBV7-7; J: TRBJ2-3; D: TRBD1; DNA: TGTGCTAGCAGCTTTGGGACAGGGACCAGCACAGATACGCAGTATTTT; CDR3: CASSFGTGTSTDTQYF
size: .; V: TRBV7-9; J: TRBJ2-3; D: TRBD2; DNA: TGTGCCAGCAGCAAGACTAGCGGGGGGGCGAATACGCAGTATTTT; CDR3: CASSKTSGGANTQYF
size: .; V: TRBV6-5; J: TRBJ2-7; D: TRBD2; DNA: TGTGCCAGCAAGTCCGAAGCGGGAGGGAGTGACGAGCAGTACTTC; CDR3: CASKSEAGGSDEQYF
size: once; V: TRBV4-2; J: TRBJ2-1; D: TRBD2; DNA: TGTGCCAGCAGCCAAGATGGTTCTAGCGGGGGGGCCCTCAATGAGCAGTTCTTC; CDR3: CASSQDGSSGGALNEQFF